This T cell receptor (beta chain) emerged from a study of technical replicates of blood from a few donors. This clone was picked up one time. Germline V lookup: CDR1 LNHDA, CDR2 SQIVND (reference sequence). The CDR3 length is 14 residues. V lost 4 bases and J lost 4; bases outside the gene matches: 3. Assay used: immunoSEQ multiplex PCR; TCRdb lists only in-frame clones, some missing. The sample yields 83,000 or so clones, roughly 92% seen once. This chain links TRBV19 with TRBJ2-4; 8 bases align to TRBD1. This clonotype was obtained from a human donor in good health. The sequencing sample was made of T cells isolated from PBMCs. As DNA, the CDR3 is TGTGCCAGTAGTAACCAGGGGGCGAAAAACATTCAGTACTTC. Translated, it gives CASSNQGAKNIQYF. Drawing the rest from reference TRBV19 and TRBJ2-4, the complete variable domain is DGGITQSPKYLFRKEGQNVTLSCEQNLNHDAMYWYRQDPGQGLRLIYYSQIVNDFQKGDIAEGYSVSREKKESFPLTVTSAQKNPTAFYLCASSNQGAKNIQYFGAGTRLSVL.